This TCR beta chain stems from a study of T cell responses to AZD1222 COVID-19 vaccine. Germline V lookup: CDR1 LNHDA, CDR2 SQIVND (reference sequence). V lost 4 bases to trimming and J lost 7 bases, with 8 bases between them. This CDR3 contains 13 residues. Here immunoSEQ multiplex PCR was the method, and the copy in TCRdb shows in-frame clones only, minus some. The sample shows over 90,000 clones, approximately 84% of them seen only once. This specimen consisted of peripheral blood, obtained on day 0 of AZD1222 vaccination. This receptor was identified in an adult in good health. V and J are TRBV19 and TRBJ1-6; D gene unclear. CDR3 protein: CASSNPTNSPLHF. The CDR3 DNA sequence: TGTGCCAGTAGTAATCCCACCAATTCACCCCTCCACTTT.